This TCR beta chain stems from a study of OX40 agonist ivuxolimab in advanced cancers. Study-wide background: Ivuxolimab, an agonist antibody against OX40 (CD134), was given to patients. General observations from the study: Researchers report that CD8+ T cells had, on average, more expanded clones than CD4+. No determination was made of the antigen specificity of the expanded peripheral T cells.

Repertoires were generated with immunoSEQ multiplex PCR, while TCRdb's copy carries only in-frame clones and drops some. Among 45,000 to 60,000 clones, around 90% were seen once, and the ten largest hold 3.5% to 4%. The V gene's germline CDR1 is SQVTM and CDR2 ANQGSEA. The CDR3 is 10 amino acids. The germline V and J ends were trimmed by 1 base and 10 bases, with 7 bases remaining between them. A note on this clone: Its antigen is still unknown.

The rearrangement uses TRBV29-1 and TRBJ1-1; no firm D call. The sequences come from CD4+ or CD8+ T cells sorted from blood, collected in a trial of the OX40 agonist ivuxolimab. The sequence derives from an adult with an advanced solid tumor such as melanoma, head and neck, liver or kidney cancer. In nucleotides, the CDR3 is TGCAGCGTTGAAGCCAGGCGAGCTTTCTTT. Residues: CSVEARRAFF. Complete variable domain (other parts from reference TRBV29-1 and TRBJ1-1): SAVISQKPSRDICQRGTSLTIQCQVDSQVTMMFWYRQQPGQSLTLIATANQGSEATYESGFVIDKFPISRPNLTFSTLTVSNMSPEDSSIYLCSVEARRAFFGQGTRLTVV.